This T cell receptor (beta chain) was profiled in a study of cytomegalovirus exposure and HLA in healthy donors. Broader study findings: Cytomegalovirus-associated status was assigned to approximately 160 TCR beta chains.

Of note for this clone: No antigen is known for it.

This CDR3 region has 11 residues. Per the germline V gene, CDR1 is ENHRY and CDR2 is SYGVKD. V trimming: 10 bases; J trimming: 5 bases; junction bases outside the gene matches: 3. Vbeta (60) and Jbeta (13) primers were used in the PCR. Generated by immunoSEQ multiplex PCR, the TCRdb table keeps only in-frame clones and is missing some. The sample totals approximately 110,000 clones; its top ten clones hold roughly 2%. Sequencing input: PBMCs. The chain joins TRBV10-3 to TRBJ2-5; TRBD2 agrees at 8 bases. This receptor was taken from a man aged 35-49 years in good health and CMV-seronegative. CDR3 protein: CATRGGETQYF. In nucleotides, the CDR3 is TGTGCCACACGGGGGGGTGAGACCCAGTACTTC.